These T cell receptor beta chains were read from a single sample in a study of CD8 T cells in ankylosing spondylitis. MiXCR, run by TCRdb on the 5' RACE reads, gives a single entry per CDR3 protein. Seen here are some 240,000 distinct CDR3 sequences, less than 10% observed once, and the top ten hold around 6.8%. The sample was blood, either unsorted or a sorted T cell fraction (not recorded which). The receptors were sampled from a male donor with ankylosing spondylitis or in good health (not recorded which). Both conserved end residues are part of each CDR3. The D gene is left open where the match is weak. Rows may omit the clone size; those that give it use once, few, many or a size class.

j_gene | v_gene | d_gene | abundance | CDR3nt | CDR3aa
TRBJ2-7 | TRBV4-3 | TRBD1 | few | TGCGCCAGCAGCCAAGATGGAGTAGGGACAGGGGCGTACGAGCAGTACTTC | CASSQDGVGTGAYEQYF
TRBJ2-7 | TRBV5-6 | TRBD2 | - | TGTGCCAGCAGCTTGAGGTCTAGCGGGAGATTCTCCTACGAGCAGTACTTC | CASSLRSSGRFSYEQYF
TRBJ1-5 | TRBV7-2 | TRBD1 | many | TGTGCCAGCAGCCCCAGACAGGGGGAGATGCCCCAGCATTTT | CASSPRQGEMPQHF
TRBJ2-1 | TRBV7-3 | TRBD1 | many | TGTGCCAGCAGCTTAAACACAGGGGGCTACAATGAGCAGTTCTTC | CASSLNTGGYNEQFF
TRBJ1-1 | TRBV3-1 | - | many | TGTGCCAGCAGCCAGGAAACAGGGTCGGGAGCTTTCTTT | CASSQETGSGAFF
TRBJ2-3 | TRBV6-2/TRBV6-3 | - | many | TGTGCCAGCAGTTACGCAGATACGCAGTATTTT | CASSYADTQYF
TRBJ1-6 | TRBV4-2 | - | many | TGTGCCAGCAGCCAAGAGGTCAAGGGAAGTTCACCCCTCCACTTT | CASSQEVKGSSPLHF
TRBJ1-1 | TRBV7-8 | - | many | TGTGCCAGCAGCCCCGGCGACAGGTTACACACTGAAGCTTTCTTT | CASSPGDRLHTEAFF
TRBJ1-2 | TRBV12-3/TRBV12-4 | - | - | TGTGCCACCAGTTGTCTCCTGTCGACAGCCACATGGGGAGGGCCAACCATTGGCTACACCTTC | CATSCLLSTATWGGPTIGYTF
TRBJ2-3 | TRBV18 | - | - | TGTGCCAGCTCACCAATGGAATCTGCGCAGTATTTT | CASSPMESAQYF
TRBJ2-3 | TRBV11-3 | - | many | TGTGCCAGCAGCTCGTCTCGGGGCACAGATACGCAGTATTTT | CASSSSRGTDTQYF
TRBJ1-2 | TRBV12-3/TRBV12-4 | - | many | TGTGCCAGCAGTTTTGGCAGCCTCTATGGCTACACCTTC | CASSFGSLYGYTF
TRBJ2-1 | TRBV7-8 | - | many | TGTGCCAGCAGCTCCCCGGGCCAATCCTACAATGAGCAGTTCTTC | CASSSPGQSYNEQFF
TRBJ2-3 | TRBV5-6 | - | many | TGTGCCAGCAGCTGGACTTCAGATACGCAGTATTTT | CASSWTSDTQYF
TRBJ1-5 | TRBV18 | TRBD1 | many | TGTGCCAGCTCACCGTCCAGGGGGCCCCATCGTAAGCATTTT | CASSPSRGPHRKHF
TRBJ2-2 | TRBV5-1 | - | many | TGCGCCAGCAGCCAACGGGAGAACACCGGGGAGCTGTTTTTT | CASSQRENTGELFF
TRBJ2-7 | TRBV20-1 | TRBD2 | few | TGCAGTGCTAGTGCCCAGCGGGACTTTTACGAGCAGTACTTC | CSASAQRDFYEQYF
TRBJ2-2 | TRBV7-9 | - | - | TGTGCCAGCAGACCCCAGGAGGGGTACGCCGGGGAGCTGTTTTTT | CASRPQEGYAGELFF
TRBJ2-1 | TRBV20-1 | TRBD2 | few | TGCAGTGCTTCACGACTAGCGGGGGGCCCTTTTTACAATGAGCAGTTCTTC | CSASRLAGGPFYNEQFF
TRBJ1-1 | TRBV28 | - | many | TGTGCCAGCAGTTGGGCAGGCTTGAACACTGAAGCTTTCTTT | CASSWAGLNTEAFF
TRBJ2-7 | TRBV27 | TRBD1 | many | TGTGCCAGCAGTTTCCAGACAGGGTCCTACGAGCAGTACTTC | CASSFQTGSYEQYF
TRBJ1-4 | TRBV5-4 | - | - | TGTGCCAGCAGCTTGGATAGTGCACCAGATGAAAAACTGTTTTTT | CASSLDSAPDEKLFF
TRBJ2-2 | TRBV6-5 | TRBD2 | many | TGTGCCAGCATTACAAGCGGGGTTCGGGCCGGGGAGCTGTTTTTT | CASITSGVRAGELFF
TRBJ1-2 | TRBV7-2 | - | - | TGTGCCAGCAGCTTAGAAGAGCAGCTAAGCTTCTATGGCTACACCTTC | CASSLEEQLSFYGYTF
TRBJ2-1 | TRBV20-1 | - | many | TGCAGTGCTATACGCGAGGGGGGTGAGCAGTTCTTC | CSAIREGGEQFF
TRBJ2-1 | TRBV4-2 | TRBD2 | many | TGTGCCAGCAGCCAAGATCTAGCGGGGAGAAATGAGCAGTTCTTC | CASSQDLAGRNEQFF
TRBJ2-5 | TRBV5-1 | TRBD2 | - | TGCGCCAGCAGCCCCGGGACTAGCGAAGAGACCCAGTACTTC | CASSPGTSEETQYF
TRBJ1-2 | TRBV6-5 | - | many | TGTGCCAGCAGTTACTCTCAGACGCGGGGCTACACCTTC | CASSYSQTRGYTF
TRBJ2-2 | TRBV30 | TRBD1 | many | TGTGCCTGCAAGCACGGGAGACAGGGGATTATCGGGGAGCTGTTTTTT | CACKHGRQGIIGELFF
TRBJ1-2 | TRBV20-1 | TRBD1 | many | TGCAGTGCTCCAGACGGGACAGGGCTCCACCATGGCTACACCTTC | CSAPDGTGLHHGYTF
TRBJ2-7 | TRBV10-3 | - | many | TGTGCCACCAGCCCCAGTTCGAGCTCCTACGAGCAGTACTTC | CATSPSSSSYEQYF
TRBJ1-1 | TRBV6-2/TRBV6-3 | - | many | TGTGCCAGCAGTTACTCCACGGGACGTCTGGGCACTGAAGCTTTCTTT | CASSYSTGRLGTEAFF
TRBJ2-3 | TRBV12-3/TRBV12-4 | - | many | TGTGCCAGCACACCGCAGGGGGAGGTTGATACGCAGTATTTT | CASTPQGEVDTQYF
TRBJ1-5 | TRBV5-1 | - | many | TGCGCCAGCAGCGAAGACGGAACCAATCAGCCCCAGCATTTT | CASSEDGTNQPQHF
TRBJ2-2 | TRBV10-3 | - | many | TGTGCCATCAAAAACACGAACACCGGGGAGCTGTTTTTT | CAIKNTNTGELFF
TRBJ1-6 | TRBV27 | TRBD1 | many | TGTGCCAGCAGTCTGACAGGGGGAACACCCCTCCACTTT | CASSLTGGTPLHF
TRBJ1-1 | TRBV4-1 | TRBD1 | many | TGCGCCAGCAGGACCTACGACAGGGCAAACACTGAAGCTTTCTTT | CASRTYDRANTEAFF
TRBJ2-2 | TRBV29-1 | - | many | TGCAGCGTTCATTTTGCAGGGAAGTCCGGGGAGCTGTTTTTT | CSVHFAGKSGELFF
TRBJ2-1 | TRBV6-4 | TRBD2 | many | TGTGCCAGCAGTTTGGTAGCGGGAGTGCCCAATGAGCAGTTCTTC | CASSLVAGVPNEQFF
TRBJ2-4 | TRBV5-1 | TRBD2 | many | TGCGCCAGCACCCTAGGCGGGAGAACCAAAAACATTCAGTACTTC | CASTLGGRTKNIQYF
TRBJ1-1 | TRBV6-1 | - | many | TGTGCCAGCAATAAACAGGGGAACACTGAAGCTTTCTTT | CASNKQGNTEAFF
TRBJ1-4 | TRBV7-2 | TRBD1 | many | TGTGCCAGCAGCTTAGTACAGGGGGCTTCAAGGGAAAAACTGTTTTTT | CASSLVQGASREKLFF
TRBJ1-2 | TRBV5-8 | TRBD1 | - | TGTGCCAGCAGCTTGTATATAGGGACAGGGTTTATGAATGGCTACACCTTC | CASSLYIGTGFMNGYTF
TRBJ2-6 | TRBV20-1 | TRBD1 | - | TGCAGTGTCCCGGACAGGTCTGGGGCCAACGTCCTGACTTTC | CSVPDRSGANVLTF
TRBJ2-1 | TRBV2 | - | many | TGTGCCAGCAGTGGGTCGGCGGGACCCTACAATGAGCAGTTCTTC | CASSGSAGPYNEQFF
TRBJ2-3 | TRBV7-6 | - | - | TGTGCCAGCAGCGCCTTCGATACGCAGTATTTT | CASSAFDTQYF
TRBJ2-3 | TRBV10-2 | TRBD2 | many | TGCGCCAGCAGTGAGGCCAGAGATAGCGGGAGGAGCACAGATACGCAGTATTTT | CASSEARDSGRSTDTQYF
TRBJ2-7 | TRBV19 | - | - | TGTGCCAGTAGAAGACAGCATGTTAGCTCCTACGAGCAGTACTTC | CASRRQHVSSYEQYF
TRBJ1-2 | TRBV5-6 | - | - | TGTGCCAGCAGCTACAGGGCGTCGGGCCGCTACACCTTC | CASSYRASGRYTF
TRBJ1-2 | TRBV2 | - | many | TGTGCCAGCAGTGAAGCGGCCCACTATGGCTACACCTTC | CASSEAAHYGYTF